This T cell receptor beta chain is from a study of T cells after yellow fever vaccination. Study-level results: Most clones from primary vaccination were detected again post-booster (roughly 95% CD4, about 88% CD8). A weaker secondary response peaked on day 5, the primary on day 15.

The TCR cDNA carried a universal primer site and UMIs from 5'RACE template switching. One entry per CDR3 protein results from TCRdb running MiXCR on the 5' RACE reads. The sample records 500,000 to 650,000 distinct CDR3 sequences, around an eighth being singletons. Germline assignment: CDR1 MNHNY and CDR2 SVGAGI (reference sequence). This CDR3 has 12 amino acids. Trimming shortened V by 0 bases and J by 16 bases, and 13 bases separated the two germline ends. On this clonotype: The antigen remains undetermined.

Sequenced material: PBMCs, taken on the day of the yellow fever booster vaccination. This receptor was identified in a man aged 30-40 years who received the YFV17D yellow fever vaccine. This chain connects TRBV6-6 to TRBJ2-1, with D possibly being TRBD2 (5 bases). The CDR3 sequence: CASSYSKSLAFF. The CDR3 DNA sequence: TGTGCCAGCAGTTACTCGAAAAGCCTAGCTTTCTTC.